Following are 22 T cell receptor beta chains from one sample sequenced in a study of CD8+CD57+ T cells in acquired aplastic anemia. It was genomic DNA that served as the template for profiling TCR beta VDJ and CDR3. In TCRdb, the reads were re-called with MiXCR into one record per CDR3 protein. This table has approximately 160,000 distinct CDR3 sequences, roughly 40% appearing once. Sequencing was carried out using sorted CD4+, CD8+, or CD8+CD57+ T cells (not recorded which) from PBMCs. All receptors derive from a human donor in good health.

This clonotype was counted once. The chain uses TRBV2 and TRBJ2-5; 7 bases agree with TRBD1. CDR3 size: 13 residues. Germline V gives CDR1 SNHLY, CDR2 FYNNEI. Germline trimming cut 6 bases from V and 1 base from J; bases unmatched to any gene: 2. The CDR3 DNA reads TGTGCCAGCAGGGGGGACAGCCAAGAGACCCAGTACTTC. This translates into CASRGDSQETQYF. Looking up the rest from reference TRBV2 and TRBJ2-5 gives the full variable domain: EPEVTQTPSHQVTQMGQEVILRCVPISNHLYFYWYRQILGQKVEFLVSFYNNEISEKSEIFDDQFSVERPDGSNFTLKIRSTKLEDSAMYFCASRGDSQETQYFGPGTRLLVL.

The chain couples TRBV24-1 to TRBJ2-1; tentative D call: TRBD1 (5 bases). CDR1 and CDR2 (germline): KGHDR, SFDVKD. The ends were cut back, 5 bases at V and 10 bases at J, with 20 bases in the middle. This CDR3 has 15 amino acids. The CDR3 DNA is TGTGCCACCAGTGTTGGACAAAACCCCCTTGCCGAGCAGTTCTTC. Translated: CATSVGQNPLAEQFF.

This clonotype was seen only a few times. This sequence joins TRBV13 and TRBJ2-1; 7 bases map to TRBD1. V dropped 9 bases and J dropped 7; count of bases not matched to a gene: 24. The CDR3 length is 18 residues. Germline V gives CDR1 PRHDT, CDR2 FYEKMQ (reference sequence). The CDR3 DNA sequence: TGTGCCAGTCTGCCCCTCGGGCGTTCGACAGGGAGTGGTAATGAGCAGTTCTTC. Protein: CASLPLGRSTGSGNEQFF.

This clonotype was counted between two and nine times. The chain couples TRBV24-1 to TRBJ2-7; weak D call: TRBD2 (7 bases). The germline V and J ends were trimmed by 12 bases and 1 base, with 21 bases remaining between them. The CDR3 is 15 amino acids. The germline V gene has CDR1 KGHDR and CDR2 SFDVKD. In nucleotides, the CDR3 is TGTGCCTTCGAAAGGGGGGGCCCATCGTCCTACGAGCAGTACTTC. It encodes CAFERGGPSSYEQYF.

In this sample, this clonotype turned up many times. J is TRBJ2-6 and V is TRBV29-1, with a weak D call TRBD2 (5 bases). The V and J ends lost 4 bases and 4 bases respectively, with 17 bases between them. This CDR3 is 16 amino acids long. CDR1 and CDR2 from the germline V gene are SQVTM and ANQGSEA. CDR3 sequence: CSVAVGGYSGANVLTF. The CDR3 DNA is TGCAGCGTTGCTGTAGGAGGCTACTCCGGGGCCAACGTCCTGACTTTC.

In this sample, this clonotype turned up many times. The rearrangement links TRBV7-8 to TRBJ2-2; the D is unclear. Germline assignment: CDR1 SGHVS and CDR2 FQNEAQ. Trimming cost V 1 base and J 5 bases, with 2 bases left between them. This CDR3 is built from 12 residues. The CDR3 nucleotides read TGTGCCAGCAGCTTAGTGACCGGGGAGCTGTTTTTT. It encodes CASSLVTGELFF.

About this clonotype itself: A read error may explain this, as a much larger clone is one base away. This chain connects TRBV11-2 to TRBJ2-7; the D is unclear. Near its end, the DNA agrees better with TRBJ2-5, so the J call may be wrong. This CDR3 contains 14 residues. In germline, CDR1 is SGHAT, CDR2 FQNNGV. This CDR3 is CSSSLNVLPETQYF. CDR3 coding DNA: TGTTCCAGCAGCTTAAATGTGCTACCCGAGACCCAGTACTTC.

The rearrangement joins TRBV15 to TRBJ2-3; D gene unclear. Trimming pared 0 bases from V and 10 bases from J, leaving 14 bases between. This CDR3 contains 14 residues. Germline assignment: CDR1 LNHNV and CDR2 YYDKDF (reference sequence). CDR3 in amino acids: CATSRDGLVGPQYF. The CDR3 DNA follows: TGTGCCACCAGCAGAGATGGGCTAGTCGGTCCGCAGTATTTT.

There are many counts of this clonotype. The chain carries TRBV7-3 and TRBJ2-1, with D tentatively TRBD1 (5 bases). CDR3 size: 15 residues. The V end lost 5 bases, the J end lost 1 base, and 12 bases lay between the germline ends. The germline V gene encodes CDR1 SGHTA and CDR2 FQGTGA. CDR3 bases: TGTGCCAGCAGCCCGAACCAGGGTTCCTACAATGAGCAGTTCTTC. Translating it yields CASSPNQGSYNEQFF.

The rearrangement links TRBV2 to TRBJ2-1; 7 nucleotides match TRBD2. Germline-derived CDR1 and CDR2 are SNHLY and FYNNEI. This CDR3 is built from 13 residues. V was pared by 6 bases and J by 13 bases, with 12 bases of the junction left unmatched. In DNA form, the CDR3 reads TGTGCCAGCAGAGCTCCTGACCGGGACTACCAGTTCTTC. Its translation: CASRAPDRDYQFF.

In regard to this clonotype: One base away lies a much larger clone, so this may be a sequencing read error. The chain is built from TRBV6-1 and TRBJ2-7, with 8 bases fitting TRBD1. V lost 1 base, J lost 0 bases, and 2 bases stayed unmatched. The V gene's germline CDR1 is MNHNS and CDR2 SASEGT. The CDR3 extends over 15 amino acids. The CDR3 loop is CASSEVDRASYEQYF. CDR3 bases: TGTGCCAGCAGTGAAGTGGACAGGGCCTCCTACGAGCAGTACTTC.

The V gene is TRBV7-8, the J gene TRBJ1-2; 7 bases are shared with TRBD1. Germline CDR1 is SGHVS and CDR2 is FQNEAQ. The CDR3 length is 11 residues. V lost 5 bases, J lost 10 bases, and 4 bases stayed unmatched. Here the CDR3 DNA reads TGTGCCAGCAGCCAGACAGGGTCCTACACCTTC. Translated, it gives CASSQTGSYTF.

A word on this clonotype: No conserved phenylalanine or tryptophan ends this CDR3, so it is likely a read error. V usage is TRBV19 and J usage is TRBJ1-1; TRBD1 is a possible D gene (5 bases). V lost 8 bases to trimming and J lost 5 bases, with 15 bases between them. The CDR3 contains 13 residues. CDR1 LNHDA and CDR2 SQIVND come from the germline V gene (reference sequence). The CDR3 nucleotides are TGTGCCAGTGGTAATCCGGGGGAAACTGAAGCTTTCTCT. This encodes CASGNPGETEAFS.

The chain is built from TRBV14 and TRBJ2-5; D is ambiguous. Looked up from germline, CDR1 is SGHDN and CDR2 is FVKESK. This CDR3 contains 12 residues. V lost 3 bases and J 4 bases, leaving 6 bases between the germline ends. This chain's CDR3 is CASSHVLETQYF. For the CDR3, the DNA is TGTGCCAGCAGCCATGTTCTAGAGACCCAGTACTTC.

V is TRBV18 and J is TRBJ2-7; 9 bases line up with TRBD2. After removal of 2 bases from V and 4 bases from J, the junction contained 6 bases not matched to a gene. This CDR3 has 15 amino acids. The germline V gene has CDR1 KGHSH and CDR2 LQKENI. In DNA form, the CDR3 reads TGTGCCAGCTCACCAGATAGCGGGAGAACGTACGAGCAGTACTTC. This encodes CASSPDSGRTYEQYF.

Ten or more counts support this clonotype. The J gene is TRBJ2-5, the V gene TRBV20-1; 7 bases are shared with TRBD2. J gave up 3 bases and V 0 bases, and 7 bases lay outside the gene matches. The germline gives CDR1 DFQATT, CDR2 SNEGSKA (reference sequence). CDR3 length equals 15 residues. The CDR3 sequence is CSARDFGGTKETQYF. CDR3 in DNA: TGCAGTGCTAGAGACTTCGGGGGGACGAAAGAGACCCAGTACTTC.

The sample holds many counts of this clonotype. This chain connects TRBV20-1 to TRBJ2-1, with 9 nucleotides matching TRBD1. The germline V gene has CDR1 DFQATT and CDR2 SNEGSKA (reference sequence). This CDR3 spans 14 amino acids. The V segment lost 3 bases and the J segment 9 bases; nucleotides outside the gene matches: 9. This chain's CDR3 is CSASSGTGLGEQFF. Here the CDR3 DNA reads TGCAGTGCTAGCTCCGGGACAGGGTTAGGTGAGCAGTTCTTC.

Concerning this clonotype: Possible read error: a much larger clone is one base away. The chain links TRBV20-1 to TRBJ2-1; 10 bases are shared with TRBD2. Germline-derived CDR1 and CDR2 are DFQATT and SNEGSKA (reference sequence). With 5 bases clipped from V and 7 bases from J, the junction kept 14 bases outside the gene matches. The CDR3 is 16 amino acids. The DNA for the CDR3 is TGCAGTGCTGCCCCGTTGAGCGGGGGGGGTACAAATGAGCAGTTCTTC. This encodes CSAAPLSGGGTNEQFF.

The CDR3: CSAAGAIFHDYGYTF. The CDR3 DNA reads as TGCAGTGCTGCGGGGGCCATCTTTCATGACTATGGCTACACCTTC. The rearrangement joins TRBV20-1 to TRBJ1-2, with D tentatively TRBD1 (6 bases). This CDR3 has 15 amino acids. Germline-derived CDR1 and CDR2 are DFQATT and SNEGSKA (reference sequence). The germline V and J ends were trimmed by 5 bases and 3 bases, with 19 bases remaining between them.

This clonotype was observed at least ten times. This chain joins TRBV14 and TRBJ1-1; no reliable D call. The germline V gene encodes CDR1 SGHDN and CDR2 FVKESK. The V end lost 6 bases, the J end lost 1 base, and 9 bases lay between the germline ends. This CDR3 has 13 residues. The CDR3: CASRPFGNTEAFF. CDR3 DNA sequence: TGTGCCAGCAGACCTTTCGGGAACACTGAAGCTTTCTTT. Drawing the rest from reference TRBV14 and TRBJ1-1, the complete variable domain is EAGVTQFPSHSVIEKGQTVTLRCDPISGHDNLYWYRRVMGKEIKFLLHFVKESKQDESGMPNNRFLAERTGGTYSTLKVQPAELEDSGVYFCASRPFGNTEAFFGQGTRLTVV.

The sample holds many counts of this clonotype. In DNA, the CDR3 is TGTGCCAGCAGCTTAGCGGCCTCCTGGGGGGGCAACGGCTATGGCTACACCTTC. This translates into CASSLAASWGGNGYGYTF. The chain links TRBV7-2 to TRBJ1-2, with a weak D call TRBD1 (6 bases). The V gene lost 0 bases and the J gene lost 4 bases, with 21 bases spanning the gap. The CDR3 sequence is 18 residues long. Germline-derived CDR1 and CDR2 are SGHTA and FQGNSA.

This chain links TRBV24-1 with TRBJ2-1; possible D gene TRBD1, 6 bases. The CDR3 spans 15 residues. V was cut by 3 bases and J by 3 bases, with 11 bases left in between. From germline, CDR1 is KGHDR and CDR2 SFDVKD. The CDR3 protein is CATSDLDRDYNEQFF. CDR3 coding DNA: TGTGCCACCAGTGATCTGGACAGAGACTACAATGAGCAGTTCTTC.